These T cell receptor beta chains were read from a single sample in a study of blood T cell repertoires in COVID-19. Here immunoSEQ multiplex PCR was the method, and the copy in TCRdb shows in-frame clones only, minus some. The table lists some 490,000 clones, approximately 83% of them singletons. Sequenced: peripheral blood. The receptors derive from a human donor in a cohort sampled during active COVID-19. Each CDR3 is given with its conserved first and last residue. Each record gives: V gene, J gene, D gene, clone size, CDR3 DNA, CDR3 protein. D genes are given only for firm matches. Clone size, where shown, is once, few, many, or a class for clones that have expanded.

V: TRBV7-3; J: TRBJ2-3; D: TRBD2; size: NA; DNA: TGTGCCAGCAGCTCTTCTAGCGGGAGTACAGATACGCAGTATTTT; CDR3: CASSSSSGSTDTQYF
V: TRBV2; J: TRBJ2-6; D: NA; size: NA; DNA: TGTGCCGGGGGGTCCTCTGGGGCCAACGTCCTGACTTTC; CDR3: CAGGSSGANVLTF
V: TRBV4-3; J: TRBJ2-4; D: TRBD1; size: NA; DNA: TGCGCCAGCAGCCAAGTCCGGACAGGAGCCAAAAACATTCAGTACTTC; CDR3: CASSQVRTGAKNIQYF
V: TRBV18; J: TRBJ2-6; D: NA; size: NA; DNA: TGTGCCAGCTCCTTTTACCGCGGGGGCGCCAGTGGGGCCAACGTCCTGACTTTC; CDR3: CASSFYRGGASGANVLTF
V: TRBV6-2/TRBV6-3; J: TRBJ2-5; D: TRBD2; size: NA; DNA: TGTGCCAGCAGTTTGGGACTAGCTACAAAACAAGAGACCCAGTACTTC; CDR3: CASSLGLATKQETQYF
V: TRBV5-1; J: TRBJ2-5; D: TRBD1; size: NA; DNA: TGCGCCAGCAGCCTACGGACAGGGGCGGGTGAGACCCAGTACTTC; CDR3: CASSLRTGAGETQYF
V: TRBV30; J: TRBJ1-2; D: TRBD1; size: NA; DNA: TGTGCCTGGATCGACAGGGGACTTGATGGCTACACCTTC; CDR3: CAWIDRGLDGYTF
V: TRBV11-2; J: TRBJ2-1; D: TRBD2; size: NA; DNA: TGTGCCAGCACCCTCCGGGGACTAGCGGGAGATGAGCAGTTCTTC; CDR3: CASTLRGLAGDEQFF
V: TRBV2; J: TRBJ1-4; D: TRBD1; size: NA; DNA: TGTGCCAGCAGTAAGGACAGGGGGGGAACTAATGAAAAACTGTTTTTT; CDR3: CASSKDRGGTNEKLFF
V: TRBV29-1; J: TRBJ1-1; D: NA; size: NA; DNA: TGCAGCGCCACGGAGGAGGGGCAGGGCACTGAAGCTTTCTTT; CDR3: CSATEEGQGTEAFF
V: TRBV11-2; J: TRBJ1-2; D: NA; size: NA; DNA: TGTGCCAGCAGCCCCCCAGGGCATTATGGCTACACCTTC; CDR3: CASSPPGHYGYTF
V: TRBV7-8; J: TRBJ2-2; D: NA; size: NA; DNA: TGTGCCAGCAGCTTAGTTGGGGGAGGCGGTTCCGGGGAGCTGTTTTTT; CDR3: CASSLVGGGGSGELFF
V: TRBV5-1; J: TRBJ2-3; D: NA; size: NA; DNA: TGCGCCAGCAGAGCGAGACAGGGCACAGATACGCAGTATTTT; CDR3: CASRARQGTDTQYF
V: TRBV19; J: TRBJ2-7; D: TRBD2; size: once; DNA: TGTGCCAGTAGTTTTGCGGGACTAGCGGGATTCTACGAGCAGTACTTC; CDR3: CASSFAGLAGFYEQYF
V: TRBV3-1/TRBV3-2; J: TRBJ1-4; D: NA; size: NA; DNA: TGTGCCAGCAGCCAAGTATACGGTGCAACTAATGAAAAACTGTTTTTT; CDR3: CASSQVYGATNEKLFF